This TCR beta chain was sequenced in a study of cytomegalovirus exposure and HLA in healthy donors. As for the study in general: The same platform as the roughly 670 first-cohort repertoires was used for the 100 to 150 validation repertoires, a later analysis reported. Study-wide results and limits: Rarity characterized most TCR sequences, yet some public TCRs appeared in many donors.

Concerning this clone: Its antigen is still unknown.

Repertoires were generated with immunoSEQ multiplex PCR, while TCRdb's copy carries only in-frame clones and drops some. Of about 130,000 clones listed, approximately 95% are singletons. The CDR3 sequence is 12 residues long. Looked up from germline, CDR1 is MNHNY and CDR2 is SVGAGI (reference sequence). V was cut by 0 bases and J by 10 bases, with 8 bases left in between. The sequenced material came from PBMCs. The V gene is TRBV6-6, the J gene TRBJ2-3; TRBD2 might be the D (6 bases). The TCR sequence derives from a man aged 18 to 29 in good health and CMV-seronegative. DNA for the CDR3: TGTGCCAGCAGTTACTCCCGGGAGTCGCAGTATTTT. Translation gives CASSYSRESQYF.